This T cell receptor (beta chain) derives from a study of blood T cell repertoires in COVID-19. Assignments of participants to cohorts depended upon their own reported clinical history. Clones were sequenced by immunoSEQ multiplex PCR, and TCRdb holds only the in-frame ones, with some missing. The sample contains approximately 300,000 clones, approximately 89% of which appear only once. Sequencing was done on a sample of PBMCs or T cells enriched from blood (not recorded which). The clonotype originates from a woman aged 25 to 45 who had recovered from COVID-19.

CDR3 in DNA: TGCGCCAGCAGCCAAGATGGGGGACAGATTAATTCACCCCTCCACTTT. This sequence encodes CASSQDGGQINSPLHF. The chain combines TRBV4-3 with TRBJ1-6; TRBD1 agrees at 7 bases. V shed 0 bases, J shed 6 bases, and the junction held 5 bases outside the gene matches. The germline V gene encodes CDR1 LGHNA and CDR2 YSLEER. The CDR3 covers 16 residues.